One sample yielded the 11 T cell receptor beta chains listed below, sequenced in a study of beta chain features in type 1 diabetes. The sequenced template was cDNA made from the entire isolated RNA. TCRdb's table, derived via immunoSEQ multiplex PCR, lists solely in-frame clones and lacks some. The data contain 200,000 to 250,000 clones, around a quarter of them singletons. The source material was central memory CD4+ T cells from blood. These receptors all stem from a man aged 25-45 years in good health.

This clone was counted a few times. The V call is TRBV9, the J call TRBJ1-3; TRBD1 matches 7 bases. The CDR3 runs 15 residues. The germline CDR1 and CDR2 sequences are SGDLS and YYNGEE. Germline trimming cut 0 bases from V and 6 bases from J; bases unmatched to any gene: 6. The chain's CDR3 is CASSVDRGRENTIYF. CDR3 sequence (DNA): TGTGCCAGCAGCGTAGACAGGGGAAGGGAAAACACCATATATTTT.

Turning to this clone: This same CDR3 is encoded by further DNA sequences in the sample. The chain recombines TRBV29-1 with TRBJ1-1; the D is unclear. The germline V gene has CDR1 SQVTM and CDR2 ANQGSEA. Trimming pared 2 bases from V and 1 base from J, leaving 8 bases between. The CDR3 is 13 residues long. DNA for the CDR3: TGCAGCGTTGAAAGGGAAAGGAACACTGAAGCTTTCTTT. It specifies CSVERERNTEAFF.

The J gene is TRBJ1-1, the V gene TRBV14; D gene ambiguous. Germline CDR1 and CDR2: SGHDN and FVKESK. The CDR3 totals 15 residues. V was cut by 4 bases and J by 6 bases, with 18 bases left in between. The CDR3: CASSLRTGREPEAFF. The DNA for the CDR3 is TGTGCCAGCAGCCTTCGAACGGGCCGGGAACCTGAAGCTTTCTTT.

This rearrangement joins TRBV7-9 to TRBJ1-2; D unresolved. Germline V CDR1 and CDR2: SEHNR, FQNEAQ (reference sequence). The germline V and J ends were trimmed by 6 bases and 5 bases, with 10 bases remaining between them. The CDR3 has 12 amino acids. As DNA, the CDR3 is TGTGCCAGCAGGAGGACGGTTTATGGCTACACCTTC. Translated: CASRRTVYGYTF.

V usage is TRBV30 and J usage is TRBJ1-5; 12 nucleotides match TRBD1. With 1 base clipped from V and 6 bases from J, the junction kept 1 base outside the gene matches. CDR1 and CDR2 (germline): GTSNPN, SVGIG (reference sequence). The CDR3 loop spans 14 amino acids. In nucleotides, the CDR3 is TGTGCCTGGAGTGGGGACAGGGGGCTTCAGCCCCAGCATTTT. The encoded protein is CAWSGDRGLQPQHF. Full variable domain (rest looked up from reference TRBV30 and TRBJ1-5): SQTIHQWPATLVQPVGSPLSLECTVEGTSNPNLYWYRQAAGRGLQLLFYSVGIGQISSEVPQNLSASRPQDRQFILSSKKLLLSDSGFYLCAWSGDRGLQPQHFGDGTRLSIL.

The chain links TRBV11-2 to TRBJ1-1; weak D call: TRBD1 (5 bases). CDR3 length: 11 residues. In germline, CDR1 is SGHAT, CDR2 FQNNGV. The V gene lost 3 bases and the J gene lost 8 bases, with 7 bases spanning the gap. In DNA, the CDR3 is TGTGCCAGCAGCTTGAGGGACGAAGCTTTCTTT. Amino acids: CASSLRDEAFF.

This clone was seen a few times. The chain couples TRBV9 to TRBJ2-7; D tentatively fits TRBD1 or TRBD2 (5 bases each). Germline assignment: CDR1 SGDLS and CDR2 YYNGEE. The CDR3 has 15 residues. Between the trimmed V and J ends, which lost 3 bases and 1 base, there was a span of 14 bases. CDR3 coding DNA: TGTGCCAGCAGCGGGTCCGGGACGAAGTCCTACGAGCAGTACTTC. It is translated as CASSGSGTKSYEQYF. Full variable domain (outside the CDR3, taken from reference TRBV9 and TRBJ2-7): DSGVTQTPKHLITATGQRVTLRCSPRSGDLSVYWYQQSLDQGLQFLIQYYNGEERAKGNILERFSAQQFPDLHSELNLSSLELGDSALYFCASSGSGTKSYEQYFGPGTRLTVT.

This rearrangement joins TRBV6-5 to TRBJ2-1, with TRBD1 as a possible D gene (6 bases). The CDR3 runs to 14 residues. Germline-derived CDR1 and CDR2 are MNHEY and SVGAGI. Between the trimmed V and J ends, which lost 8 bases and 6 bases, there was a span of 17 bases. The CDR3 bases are TGTGCCAGCCACAGGGAAGGGGGTGGCAATGAGCAGTTCTTC. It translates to CASHREGGGNEQFF.

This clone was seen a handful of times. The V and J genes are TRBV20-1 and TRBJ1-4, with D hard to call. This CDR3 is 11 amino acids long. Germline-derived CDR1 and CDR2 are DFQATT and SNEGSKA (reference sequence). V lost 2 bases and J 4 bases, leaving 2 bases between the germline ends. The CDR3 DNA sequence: TGCAGTGCTAGATTTAATGAAAAACTGTTTTTT. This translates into CSARFNEKLFF.

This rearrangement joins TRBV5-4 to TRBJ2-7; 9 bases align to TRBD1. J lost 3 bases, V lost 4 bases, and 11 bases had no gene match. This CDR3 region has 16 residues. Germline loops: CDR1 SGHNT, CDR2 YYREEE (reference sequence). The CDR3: CASSRGMGQGLYEQYF. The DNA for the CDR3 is TGTGCCAGCAGCCGGGGGATGGGACAGGGACTCTACGAGCAGTACTTC.

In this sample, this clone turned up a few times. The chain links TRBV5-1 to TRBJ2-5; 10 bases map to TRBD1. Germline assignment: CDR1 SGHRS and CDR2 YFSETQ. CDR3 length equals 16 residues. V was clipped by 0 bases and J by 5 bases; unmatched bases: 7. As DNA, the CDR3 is TGCGCCAGCAGCTTGGGCCCGGGACAGGGGATCGAGACCCAGTACTTC. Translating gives CASSLGPGQGIETQYF.